These T cell receptor beta chains were read from a single sample in a study of spatial heterogeneity in lung cancer. TCRdb redid the calling of the 5' RACE reads with MiXCR, one entry per CDR3 protein. The sample shows around 63,000 distinct CDR3 sequences, 7.5% to 8.5% of them seen only once. The sample consisted of PBMCs, taken at surgery. The receptors come from a female donor with early-stage non-small cell lung cancer. Both conserved end residues are part of each CDR3. The order of the fields is D gene, clone size, V gene, J gene, CDR3 DNA, CDR3 protein. A D gene is named only where the DNA matches it firmly. A clone size is listed for some rows: how often the clone was seen (once, few, many), or a class if it is expanded.

TRBD1	many	TRBV28	TRBJ2-4	TGTGCCAGCAGACTCGGACAGGGTGGCATTCAGTACTTC	CASRLGQGGIQYF
TRBD2	many	TRBV7-2	TRBJ2-1	TGTGCCAGCAGCTTAGTGGGACTAGGATCCAATGAGCAGTTCTTC	CASSLVGLGSNEQFF
TRBD2	many	TRBV5-1	TRBJ2-3	TGCGCCAGCAGCGGAAAAGCGGGGTCAGATACGCAGTATTTT	CASSGKAGSDTQYF
TRBD1	few	TRBV28	TRBJ2-2	TGTGCCAGCTTGGGACAGCTAAGCACCGGGGAGCTGTTTTTT	CASLGQLSTGELFF
.	many	TRBV6-5	TRBJ1-1	TGTGCCAGCAGTTACTCGGCCCGGGACACTGAAGCTTTCTTT	CASSYSARDTEAFF
.	many	TRBV6-1	TRBJ1-2	TGTGCCACTACAGACTACGGACAGAGCTATGGCTACACCTTC	CATTDYGQSYGYTF
.	many	TRBV20-1	TRBJ2-7	TGCAGTGCCGGGTCGCGCCAACGCGAGCAGTACTTC	CSAGSRQREQYF
.	few	TRBV27	TRBJ2-3	TGTGCCAGCAACCATCCCGGGACTGGCACAGATACGCAGTATTTT	CASNHPGTGTDTQYF
.	few	TRBV4-2	TRBJ1-1	TGTGCCAGCAGCCAAGAAAACACTGAAGCTTTCTTT	CASSQENTEAFF
.	few	TRBV29-1	TRBJ2-7	TGCAGCGTTGGACAAGGAGGTTCCTACGAGCAGTACTTC	CSVGQGGSYEQYF
.	.	TRBV10-3	TRBJ1-2	TGTGCCATCAGCGAGAATCGGGAATCCGCAGGAAACTATGGCTACACCTTC	CAISENRESAGNYGYTF
.	.	TRBV12-5	TRBJ2-2	TGTGCTAGTGGTTTGTGGCAGAGCGTTAACACCGGGGAGCTGTTTTTT	CASGLWQSVNTGELFF
TRBD2	.	TRBV6-4	TRBJ2-1	TGTGCCAGCAGTACTGGGACTAGCGCTTCATCCTACAATGAGCAGTTCTTC	CASSTGTSASSYNEQFF
TRBD1	few	TRBV2	TRBJ2-7	TGTGCCAGCAGTGAATCACAGGGGGCGTTATACGAGCAGTACTTC	CASSESQGALYEQYF
.	.	TRBV12-3/TRBV12-4	TRBJ1-2	TGTGCCAGCAGTTTCTCCGCCCTCAGGGTTAACTATGGCTACACCTTC	CASSFSALRVNYGYTF
.	.	TRBV27	TRBJ2-3	TGTGCCAGCAGTTGGGGCCCCAGACCCACAGATACGCAGTATTTT	CASSWGPRPTDTQYF
.	.	TRBV2	TRBJ2-2	TGTGCCAGCGGCTTAAGGGCCCCGGCCGGGGAGCTGTTTTTT	CASGLRAPAGELFF
TRBD2	.	TRBV4-1	TRBJ2-1	TGCGCCAGCAGCCAAGAATGGGGGGGTAATGAGCAGTTCTTC	CASSQEWGGNEQFF
.	.	TRBV6-5	TRBJ1-5	TGTGCCAGCAGTACGGGGTGGGGGTCGGGGCAGCCCCAGCATTTT	CASSTGWGSGQPQHF
.	.	TRBV12-3/TRBV12-4	TRBJ2-1	TGTGCCAGCAGCCCACTAGTGGGATTGTGGAATGAGCAGTTCTTC	CASSPLVGLWNEQFF
.	.	TRBV19	TRBJ1-2	TGTGCCAGTAGCCCCGCCGACAGGAGATACTATGGCTACACCTTC	CASSPADRRYYGYTF
.	many	TRBV15	TRBJ1-1	TGTGCCACCAGCGAGCTGGCTGAAGCTTTCTTT	CATSELAEAFF
.	few	TRBV5-1	TRBJ2-2	TGCGCCAGCAGCTTGAACGGGGAGCTGTTTTTT	CASSLNGELFF
.	.	TRBV20-1	TRBJ2-1	TGCAGTGCTAGCGTTACTAGCTCGTACAATGAGCAGTTCTTC	CSASVTSSYNEQFF
.	few	TRBV15	TRBJ1-2	TGTGCCACCAGCCGTGCTGCGGGGGCCTATGGCTACACCTTC	CATSRAAGAYGYTF
.	.	TRBV9	TRBJ1-2	TGTGCCAGCAGCCCGGACAGCGAGTATGGCTACACCTTC	CASSPDSEYGYTF
.	.	TRBV6-5	TRBJ1-1	TGTGCCAGCAGTACCCTTCGGGGGGCAAACACTGAAGCTTTCTTT	CASSTLRGANTEAFF